This entry concerns a single TCR beta chain. Which antigen it targets is not known. No much larger clone exists at a distance of one base, and base qualities are not known. The sample belongs to a study of blood T cell repertoires in COVID-19 (dated by TCRdb to about 2020). Context from the whole study: Collaborator samples came from the United States, Italy and Spain and covered acute and convalescent phases of COVID-19. The prospective study material was composed of cDNA or gDNA derived from T cells, B-cell-depleted T cells, or PBMCs. The dataset comprised deeply sampled blood TCRbeta repertoires from subjects exposed to, actively infected with, or recovered from COVID-19. The repertoires were released in a freely available public database intended as a resource for research on the immune response to SARS-CoV-2. The samples were drawn from two sources: the first 160 participants of the ongoing ImmuneRACE study, and 1,200 or so subjects contributed by 6 global collaborators. Nearly every sample came with metadata listing a de-identified subject ID, COVID-19 status, age in years and sex. Where HLA class I and class II types were available, the types were taken from metadata supplied by the sample provider, not from assay-based typing. Overall study outcomes, separate from this receptor: Clinical and demographic metadata were provided uncurated, with the amount varying by source and participant.

The collaborating institutions used their own protocols to collect whole blood in K2EDTA tubes. For TCRbeta analysis, collaborators shipped samples in one of three forms: frozen whole blood, isolated PBMCs, or DNA extracted from either of those sample types. TCRbeta CDR3 regions were amplified from genomic DNA by means of the immunoSEQ Assay, a bias-controlled multiplex PCR. Per the original workflow: Within the assay, amplification of reference gene primers was used to estimate how many nucleated cells each sample contained. To quantify the absolute abundance of each unique TCRbeta CDR3 rearrangement, sequence reads were collapsed and filtered. Productive Simpson clonality was computed per sample as the square root of Simpson's diversity index over productive rearrangements. TCRdb's version of the immuneACCESS table is confined to in-frame rearrangements and falls short of the full clone set. An unresolved V gene accounts for under half of the shortfall where checked; the remainder is of unknown origin. D and trimming were read from the DNA, whereas the V and J calls and clone size are those reported in that table. The sample profile shows approximately 360,000 clones; nearly 90% of them were found once. 6.5% of the sample rests with the top ten.

The sequenced sample consisted of peripheral blood. The TCR sequence derives from a young man with active or convalescent COVID-19.

The DNA is as follows: TGCGCCAGCAGCCAAGGACACCCAGCCAAAAACATTCAGTACTTC. Translated, it gives CASSQGHPAKNIQYF. Recombination connected TRBV4-3 to TRBJ2-4; a confident D gene designation cannot be given. The CDR3 goes from the cysteine to the phenylalanine over 15 residues. The DNA shown is the 45-base CDR3, in frame from base 1. Between the V and J ends, shortened by 1 base and 0 bases respectively, the junction contains 7 bases. The germline V gene specifies LGHNA as CDR1 and YSLEER as CDR2.